This T cell receptor beta chain was obtained from a study of cytomegalovirus exposure and HLA in healthy donors. In the PCR, 60 Vbeta and 13 Jbeta primers were used. Some clones are missing from TCRdb's copy, which holds only in-frame ones; the method was immunoSEQ multiplex PCR. The sample table sets out more than 95,000 clones. Germline assignment: CDR1 MNHEY and CDR2 SMNVEV (reference sequence). CDR3 length: 14 amino acids. V lost 2 bases to trimming and J lost 3 bases, with 11 bases between them. This sequence joins TRBV27 and TRBJ2-7; D possibly corresponds to TRBD2 (5 bases). Material for sequencing was PBMCs. This TCR came from a man younger than 35 in good health and CMV-seronegative. CDR3 in amino acids: CASSLGGSRYEQYF. The DNA of the CDR3 is TGTGCCAGCAGTTTAGGTGGGAGTCGCTACGAGCAGTACTTC.